This TCR beta chain was retrieved from a study of T cell responses to AZD1222 COVID-19 vaccine. Libraries were prepared by immunoSEQ multiplex PCR; TCRdb keeps only in-frame clonotypes and omits some of them. The sample holds 100,000 to 150,000 clones, about 90% seen once. This CDR3 is built from 17 residues. The J segment lost 2 bases and the V segment lost 4 bases, leaving 8 bases of the junction unmatched. Germline V gene lookup returns CDR1 SGHKS and CDR2 YYEKEE (reference sequence). This clone was detected a few times. The source was peripheral blood, collected on day 0 of MenACWY control vaccination. The J gene is TRBJ2-2, the V gene TRBV5-5; 10 positions agree with TRBD1. The receptor was derived from an adult in good health. CDR3 region: CASSGGQGELNTGELFF. CDR3 nucleotide sequence: TGTGCCAGCAGCGGCGGACAGGGGGAATTAAACACCGGGGAGCTGTTTTTT.